The source of this T cell receptor beta chain is a study of shared clonotypes between healthy human individuals. V gave up 1 base and J gave up 5 bases, with 8 bases separating them. This CDR3 region has 13 residues. Germline V gene lookup returns CDR1 MDHEN and CDR2 SYDVKM. Per the original data handling: In the immunoSEQ data, sequences were junction-only and lacked quality scores, so filtering differed. The data were produced by immunoSEQ multiplex PCR, yet TCRdb's version contains in-frame clones alone and is incomplete. V and J calls and clone size are those listed in that table; D and trimming were worked out from the DNA. Of about 2.3 million clones in the sample, 85% to 95% were seen once. Healthy HIV-negative adults without recent acute infections or vaccinations served as donors. As concerns this clone: Its antigen is unknown.

Study conclusions and caveats: Shared clonotypes: approximately 4.5% naive CD4, around 3.4% naive CD8, about 2.2% memory CD4, about 0.41% memory CD8.

The sample was naive CD4+ T cells from PBMCs. The subset denotes: CD45RA+ positively selected. J is TRBJ2-5 and V is TRBV28; maybe TRBD2 (5 bases). The source is a man aged 18-30 years in good health. Some clones in this sample may be carry-over from other donors' samples. The CDR3 DNA follows: TGTGCCAGCAGTTTATTCCTAGCCGAGACCCAGTACTTC. The encoded protein is CASSLFLAETQYF. Combining the CDR3 with reference TRBV28 and TRBJ2-5 gives the whole variable domain DVKVTQSSRYLVKRTGEKVFLECVQDMDHENMFWYRQDPGLGLRLIYFSYDVKMKEKGDIPEGYSVSREKKERFSLILESASTNQTSMYLCASSLFLAETQYFGPGTRLLVL.